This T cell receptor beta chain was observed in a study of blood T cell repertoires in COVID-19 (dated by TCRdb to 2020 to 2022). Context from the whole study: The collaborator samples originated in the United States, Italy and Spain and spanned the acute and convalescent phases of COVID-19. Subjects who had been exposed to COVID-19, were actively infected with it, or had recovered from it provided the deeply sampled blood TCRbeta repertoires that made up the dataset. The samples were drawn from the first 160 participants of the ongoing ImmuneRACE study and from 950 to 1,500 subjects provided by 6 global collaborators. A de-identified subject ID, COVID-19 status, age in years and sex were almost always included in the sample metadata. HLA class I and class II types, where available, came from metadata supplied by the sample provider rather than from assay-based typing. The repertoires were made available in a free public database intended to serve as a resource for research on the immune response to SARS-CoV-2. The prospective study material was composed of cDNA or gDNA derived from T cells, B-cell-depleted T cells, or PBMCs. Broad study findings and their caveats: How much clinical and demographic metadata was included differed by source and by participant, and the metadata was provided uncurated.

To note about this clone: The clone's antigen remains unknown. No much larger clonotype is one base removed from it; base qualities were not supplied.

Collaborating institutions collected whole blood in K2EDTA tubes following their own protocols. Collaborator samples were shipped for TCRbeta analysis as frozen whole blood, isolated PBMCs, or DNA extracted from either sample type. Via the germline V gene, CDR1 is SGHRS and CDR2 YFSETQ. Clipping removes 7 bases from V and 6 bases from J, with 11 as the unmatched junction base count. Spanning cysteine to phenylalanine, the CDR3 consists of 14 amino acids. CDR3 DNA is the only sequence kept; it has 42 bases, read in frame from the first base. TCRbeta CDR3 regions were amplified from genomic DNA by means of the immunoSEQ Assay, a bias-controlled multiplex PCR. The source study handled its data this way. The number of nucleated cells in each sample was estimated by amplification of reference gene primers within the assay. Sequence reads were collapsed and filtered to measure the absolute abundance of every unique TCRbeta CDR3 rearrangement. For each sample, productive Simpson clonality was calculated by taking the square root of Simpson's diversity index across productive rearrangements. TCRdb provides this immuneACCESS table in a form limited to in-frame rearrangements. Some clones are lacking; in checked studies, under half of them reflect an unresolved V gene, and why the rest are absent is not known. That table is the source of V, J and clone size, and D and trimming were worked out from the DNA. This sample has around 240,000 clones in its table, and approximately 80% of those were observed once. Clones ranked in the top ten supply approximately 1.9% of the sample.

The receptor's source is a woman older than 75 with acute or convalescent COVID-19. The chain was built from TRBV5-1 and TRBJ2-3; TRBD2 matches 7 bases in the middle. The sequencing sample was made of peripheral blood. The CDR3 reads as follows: CASSALGEGDTQYF. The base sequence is TGCGCCAGCTCAGCCTTAGGGGAGGGGGATACGCAGTATTTT.